This entry describes one T cell receptor (beta chain). These data belong to a study of OX40 agonist ivuxolimab in advanced cancers. The germline CDR1 and CDR2 sequences are SGHRS and YFSETQ. The V end lost 1 base, the J end lost 7 bases, and 15 bases lay between the germline ends. CDR3 length: 15 amino acids. The table came from immunoSEQ multiplex PCR; TCRdb's copy has only in-frame clones and leaves some out. Seen here are tens of thousands of clones, about 85% observed once, and the top ten hold less than 3%. The clonotype originates from an adult with an advanced solid tumor such as melanoma, head and neck, liver or kidney cancer. The sample here was CD4+ or CD8+ T cells sorted from blood, taken in a trial of the OX40 agonist ivuxolimab. The chain couples TRBV5-1 to TRBJ2-1; no firm D call. CDR3 amino acids: CASSLWGSLRNEQFF. In nucleotides, the CDR3 is TGCGCCAGCAGCTTGTGGGGTTCTTTAAGGAATGAGCAGTTCTTC.